These T cell receptor beta chains were read from a single sample in a study of T-cell reconstitution after alpha-beta-depleted transplantation in children. Using its own MiXCR run on the PCR reads, TCRdb lists one record per CDR3 protein. The sample has about 470,000 distinct CDR3 sequences; approximately 42% are singletons. The sample in question was PBMCs, obtained before TCRalphabeta/CD19-depleted stem cell transplant. The receptor set was obtained from a girl aged 2 to 10 with aplastic anemia, due to receive a stem cell transplant. Both conserved end residues are part of each CDR3. Fields, in order: D gene, V gene, CDR3 length, J gene, CDR3 protein. A D gene is named only where the DNA matches it firmly.

>-|TRBV6-5|15|TRBJ1-1
CASSYFGGLGTEAFF
>TRBD2|TRBV20-1|14|TRBJ2-1
CSARATSGTPEQFF
>-|TRBV6-1|13|TRBJ1-2
CASRSTANYGYTF
>TRBD2|TRBV11-2|18|TRBJ2-3
CASSRRTSGSSSTDTQYF
>-|TRBV6-1|13|TRBJ1-5
CASSDSPVQPQHF
>-|TRBV5-1|13|TRBJ1-1
CASSSKQGSEAFF
>TRBD2|TRBV3-1|19|TRBJ2-7
CASSQEVVAGEVPSYEQYF
>TRBD1|TRBV7-9|17|TRBJ1-4
CASSLPRTGATNEKLFF
>TRBD1|TRBV7-9|17|TRBJ1-5
CASSPQSGGTVPQPQHF
>-|TRBV12-3/TRBV12-4|12|-
CASTWELDTQHF
>TRBD2|TRBV2|16|TRBJ2-7
CASSEEVAGVLNEQYF
>-|TRBV20-1|13|TRBJ2-4
CSARMGPGNIQYF
>-|TRBV20-1|14|TRBJ2-3
CSARGQKGADTQYF
>-|TRBV21-1|15|TRBJ2-5
CASSNARLRQETQYF